These 23 T cell receptor beta chains were all obtained from the same sample, sequenced in a study of sequential checkpoint blockade in melanoma. The treatment: randomized to nivolumab then ipilimumab (arm A) or the reverse (arm B). The table came from immunoSEQ multiplex PCR; TCRdb's copy has only in-frame clones and leaves some out. This sample has tens of thousands of clones, with roughly 80% found just once. The sample in question was CD8+ T cells sorted from blood (inferred from file names), obtained from a patient given nivolumab and ipilimumab in sequence. Receptor source: a human donor with melanoma.

The V gene is TRBV6-5, the J gene TRBJ2-2, with D unresolved. Germline CDR1 MNHEY, CDR2 SVGAGI. The V and J ends lost 6 bases and 3 bases respectively, with 14 bases between them. There are 15 residues in the CDR3. CDR3 in amino acids: CASRSTTEDTGELFF. CDR3 DNA sequence: TGTGCCAGCAGATCCACAACTGAGGACACCGGGGAGCTGTTTTTT.

V gene TRBV28 combines with J gene TRBJ2-7; no firm D call. V lost 6 bases to trimming and J lost 4 bases, with 10 bases between them. The CDR3 contains 12 residues. Germline V gene data show CDR1 as MDHEN and CDR2 as SYDVKM. The chain's CDR3 is CASRKTLYEQYF. Here the CDR3 DNA reads TGTGCCAGCAGGAAGACATTATACGAGCAGTACTTC.

The J gene is TRBJ2-7, the V gene TRBV7-8, with 7 bases identical to TRBD2. With 4 bases clipped from V and 3 bases from J, the junction kept 9 bases outside the gene matches. The length of the CDR3 is 15 residues. CDR1 and CDR2 from the germline V gene are SGHVS and FQNEAQ. The CDR3 reads CASSSLAEAGYEQYF. CDR3 coding DNA: TGTGCCAGCAGCTCGCTAGCGGAAGCGGGCTACGAGCAGTACTTC.

The chain carries TRBV6-6 and TRBJ2-7; 11 positions agree with TRBD1. Germline V gene data show CDR1 as MNHNY and CDR2 as SVGAGI (reference sequence). The CDR3 totals 15 residues. V lost 0 bases, J lost 4 bases, and 2 bases stayed unmatched. The CDR3 DNA sequence: TGTGCCAGCAGTTACTCGGGACAGGGGGGATACGAGCAGTACTTC. This translates into CASSYSGQGGYEQYF.

Concerning this clone: This CDR3 is also generated by other DNA sequences in the sample. CDR3 sequence (DNA): TGTGCCAGCAGCCCGCGGGGGGGCAGCTCCTACAATGAGCAGTTCTTC. This encodes CASSPRGGSSYNEQFF. This chain links TRBV9 with TRBJ2-1; 9 nucleotides match TRBD2. The CDR3 totals 16 residues. Germline V CDR1 and CDR2: SGDLS, YYNGEE. With 4 bases clipped from V and 0 bases from J, the junction kept 5 bases outside the gene matches. Based on the CDR3 plus reference TRBV9 and TRBJ2-1, the full variable domain is DSGVTQTPKHLITATGQRVTLRCSPRSGDLSVYWYQQSLDQGLQFLIQYYNGEERAKGNILERFSAQQFPDLHSELNLSSLELGDSALYFCASSPRGGSSYNEQFFGPGTRLTVL.

This clone was counted only a few times. J is TRBJ2-7 and V is TRBV7-6; no clear D gene. V lost 6 bases, J lost 2 bases, and 17 bases lay in between. Germline V CDR1 and CDR2: SGHVS, FNYEAQ. This CDR3 region has 15 residues. The CDR3 sequence is CASRESEGKAYEQYF. The CDR3 region has the DNA TGTGCCAGCAGGGAGTCTGAAGGAAAGGCCTACGAGCAGTACTTC.

This clone was picked up one time. The chain combines TRBV7-9 with TRBJ2-5; D unresolved. The germline V gene has CDR1 SEHNR and CDR2 FQNEAQ (reference sequence). V lost 0 bases, J lost 0 bases, and 8 bases lay in between. This CDR3 is built from 15 residues. CDR3 in amino acids: CASSLAQQNQETQYF. Written as DNA, the CDR3 is TGTGCCAGCAGCTTAGCGCAACAGAACCAAGAGACCCAGTACTTC.

This chain connects TRBV27 to TRBJ2-1; D is possibly TRBD2 (6 bases). The CDR3 loop spans 14 amino acids. The germline V gene encodes CDR1 MNHEY and CDR2 SMNVEV (reference sequence). Trimming took off 6 bases at V and 4 bases at J, with 13 bases between the two ends. The CDR3, as DNA: TGTGCCAGCAGCGGTGGAGGGCTATACAATGAGCAGTTCTTC. Translating gives CASSGGGLYNEQFF.

This chain uses TRBV4-1 with TRBJ2-1, with 8 bases aligning to TRBD2. V lost 2 bases, J lost 7 bases, and 7 bases stayed unmatched. Germline V gene lookup returns CDR1 MGHRA and CDR2 YSYEKL. The CDR3 consists of 15 residues. Here the CDR3 reads CASSQSGTRGNEQFF. Here the CDR3 DNA reads TGCGCCAGCAGCCAATCCGGGACTAGGGGGAATGAGCAGTTCTTC.

The V call is TRBV19, the J call TRBJ2-2, with 10 bases fitting TRBD2. The junction had 11 bases not matched to a gene; V was cut back by 3 bases and J by 4 bases. This CDR3 has 18 residues. Germline CDR1 and CDR2: LNHDA and SQIVND (reference sequence). The chain's CDR3 is CASSIQLVRLAGTGELFF. The CDR3 DNA follows: TGTGCCAGTAGTATTCAGTTGGTGAGACTAGCGGGCACCGGGGAGCTGTTTTTT.

This clone was found once. This rearrangement joins TRBV6-5 to TRBJ2-3, with a weak D call TRBD1 (6 bases). Trimming cost V 2 bases and J 0 bases, with 9 bases left between them. The CDR3 is 15 residues long. Germline assignment: CDR1 MNHEY and CDR2 SVGAGI. DNA for the CDR3: TGTGCCAGCAGTTACATACAGGGTAGCACAGATACGCAGTATTTT. Its protein is CASSYIQGSTDTQYF.

The V call is TRBV5-1, the J call TRBJ2-6; possible D gene TRBD1, 5 bases. V lost 0 bases, J lost 0 bases, and 16 bases lay in between. The CDR3 covers 19 residues. CDR1 and CDR2 (germline): SGHRS, YFSETQ. CDR3 in amino acids: CASSLGPTDQSSGANVLTF. In DNA form, the CDR3 reads TGCGCCAGCAGCTTGGGACCGACAGATCAGAGCTCTGGGGCCAACGTCCTGACTTTC.

V is TRBV14 and J is TRBJ2-3, with TRBD2 identical over 9 bases. From germline, CDR1 is SGHDN and CDR2 FVKESK. V shed 4 bases and J 0 bases; nucleotides not matched to a gene: 5. CDR3 length equals 16 residues. The CDR3 sequence is CASSPLRGGSTDTQYF. DNA of the CDR3: TGTGCCAGCAGCCCCTTGCGGGGGGGAAGCACAGATACGCAGTATTTT.

The chain is built from TRBV6-6 and TRBJ2-7, with a weak D call TRBD1 (6 bases). This CDR3 region has 15 residues. Between the trimmed V and J ends, which lost 0 bases and 2 bases, there was a span of 11 bases. Germline V gene data show CDR1 as MNHNY and CDR2 as SVGAGI (reference sequence). Written as DNA, the CDR3 is TGTGCCAGCAGTTACTCGGCAGGGGCGGCCTACGAGCAGTACTTC. Amino acids: CASSYSAGAAYEQYF.

The chain recombines TRBV7-2 with TRBJ1-4; TRBD1 might be the D (5 bases). Germline CDR1 reads SGHTA; CDR2 reads FQGNSA. The V and J ends lost 1 base and 3 bases respectively, with 9 bases between them. The CDR3 contains 15 residues. The CDR3 DNA follows: TGTGCCAGCAGCTTAGTATGGGGGGCTAATGAAAAACTGTTTTTT. Translated, it gives CASSLVWGANEKLFF.

Of note for this clone: A junction end diverges from the germline sequence, so it may reflect a read error. The rearrangement links TRBV25-1 to TRBJ2-3; 11 bases align to TRBD1. The CDR3 runs 15 residues. CDR1 and CDR2 (germline): MGHDK, SYGVNS. CDR3 sequence (DNA): TGTGCCAGCAGTGAAAGGACAGGGGGCTTGAGATACGCAGTATTT. Its translation is CASSERTGGLRYAVF.

The CDR3 nucleotides read TGTGCCAGCAGCCCTCTCGGACAGGGGGATACGCAGTATTTT. Protein sequence: CASSPLGQGDTQYF. The chain carries TRBV11-2 and TRBJ2-3; TRBD1 matches 9 bases. The trim removed 5 bases at V and 6 bases at J, leaving 6 bases unmatched. Germline V gene lookup returns CDR1 SGHAT and CDR2 FQNNGV. This CDR3 has 14 amino acids.

V usage is TRBV27 and J usage is TRBJ2-1, with D tentatively TRBD2 (6 bases). The CDR3 loop spans 16 amino acids. CDR1 and CDR2 (germline): MNHEY, SMNVEV (reference sequence). V was shortened by 5 bases and J by 8 bases, with 22 bases between the two germline ends. CDR3 loop: CASSAWGENRIDEQFF. The CDR3 nucleotides read TGTGCCAGCAGTGCGTGGGGGGAGAACCGAATAGATGAGCAGTTCTTC.

The J gene is TRBJ2-7, the V gene TRBV5-1, with 8 positions matching TRBD1. The V and J ends lost 0 bases and 2 bases, in that order; junction bases with no gene match: 4. The CDR3 runs 15 residues. CDR1 and CDR2 (germline): SGHRS, YFSETQ. The CDR3 loop reads CASSLAQGAAYEQYF. In nucleotides, the CDR3 is TGCGCCAGCAGCTTGGCCCAGGGGGCGGCCTACGAGCAGTACTTC.

This clone was detected once. The V call is TRBV7-9, the J call TRBJ2-2; 12 bases match TRBD2. Trimming took 3 bases from V and 4 from J; bases not matched to a gene: 0. The CDR3 length is 15 residues. The germline V gene encodes CDR1 SEHNR and CDR2 FQNEAQ (reference sequence). The CDR3 nucleotides are TGTGCCAGCAGCTTGACTAGCGGGGGCACCGGGGAGCTGTTTTTT. As protein: CASSLTSGGTGELFF.

J is TRBJ2-5 and V is TRBV10-3; D call uncertain. The J call may be in error: the DNA end matches TRBJ2-7 better. The CDR3 contains 13 residues. The germline V gene encodes CDR1 ENHRY and CDR2 SYGVKD. CDR3 in amino acids: CAISDIISYEQYF. The CDR3 coding sequence is TGTGCCATCAGTGACATCATATCCTACGAGCAGTACTTC.

This chain uses TRBV13 with TRBJ2-2, with D perhaps matching TRBD2 (8 bases). The CDR3 is made up of 18 amino acids. The germline V gene encodes CDR1 PRHDT and CDR2 FYEKMQ (reference sequence). Trimming took 0 bases from V and 1 from J, leaving 15 bases between them. This chain's CDR3 is CASSLGRGGTENTGELFF. The CDR3 DNA follows: TGTGCCAGCAGCTTAGGCCGGGGGGGGACAGAGAACACCGGGGAGCTGTTTTTT.

The chain carries TRBV25-1 and TRBJ1-1; D perhaps matches TRBD1 (5 bases). Deletions cut 8 bases from V and 0 bases from J, with 13 bases between. The germline gives CDR1 MGHDK, CDR2 SYGVNS. The CDR3 is 14 amino acids. This chain's CDR3 is CASVPGGVNTEAFF. CDR3 in DNA: TGTGCCAGCGTCCCGGGGGGGGTGAACACTGAAGCTTTCTTT. The full variable domain, with the rest looked up from reference TRBV25-1 and TRBJ1-1, is EADIYQTPRYLVIGTGKKITLECSQTMGHDKMYWYQQDPGMELHLIHYSYGVNSTEKGDLSSESTVSRIRTEHFPLTLESARPSHTSQYLCASVPGGVNTEAFFGQGTRLTVV.